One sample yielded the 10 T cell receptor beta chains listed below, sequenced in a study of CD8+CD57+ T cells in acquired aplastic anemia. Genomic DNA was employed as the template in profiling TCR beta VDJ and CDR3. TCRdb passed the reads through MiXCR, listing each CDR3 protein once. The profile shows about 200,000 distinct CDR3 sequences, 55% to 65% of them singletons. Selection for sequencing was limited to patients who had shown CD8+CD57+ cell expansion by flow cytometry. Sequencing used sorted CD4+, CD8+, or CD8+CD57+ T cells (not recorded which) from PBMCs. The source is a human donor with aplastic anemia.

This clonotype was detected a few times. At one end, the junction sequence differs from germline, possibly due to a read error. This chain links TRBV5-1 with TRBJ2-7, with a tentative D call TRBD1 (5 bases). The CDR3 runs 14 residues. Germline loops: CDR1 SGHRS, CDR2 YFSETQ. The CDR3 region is CASSLWGSSYEQYF. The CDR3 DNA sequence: TGTGCCAGCAGTTTATGGGGCAGCTCCTACGAGCAGTACTTC.

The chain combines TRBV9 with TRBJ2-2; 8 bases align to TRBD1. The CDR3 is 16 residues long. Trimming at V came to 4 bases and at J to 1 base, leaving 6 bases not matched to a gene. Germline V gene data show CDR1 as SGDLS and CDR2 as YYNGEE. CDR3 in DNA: TGTGCCAGCAGCTTAGGAGGACAGGGGAACACCGGGGAGCTGTTTTTT. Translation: CASSLGGQGNTGELFF.

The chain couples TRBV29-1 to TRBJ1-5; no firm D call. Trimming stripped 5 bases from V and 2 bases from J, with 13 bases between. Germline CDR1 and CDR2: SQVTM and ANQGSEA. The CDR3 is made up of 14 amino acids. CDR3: CSVTWEGGNQPQHF. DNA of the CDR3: TGCAGCGTTACATGGGAGGGTGGCAATCAGCCCCAGCATTTT. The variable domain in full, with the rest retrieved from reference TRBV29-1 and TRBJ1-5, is SAVISQKPSRDICQRGTSLTIQCQVDSQVTMMFWYRQQPGQSLTLIATANQGSEATYESGFVIDKFPISRPNLTFSTLTVSNMSPEDSSIYLCSVTWEGGNQPQHFGDGTRLSIL.

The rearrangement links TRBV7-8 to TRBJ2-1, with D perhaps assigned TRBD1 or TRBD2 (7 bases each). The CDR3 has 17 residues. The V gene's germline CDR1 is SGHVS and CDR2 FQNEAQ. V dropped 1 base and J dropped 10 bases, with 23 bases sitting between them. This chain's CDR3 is CASSLGGRQGGSYEQFF. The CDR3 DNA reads TGTGCCAGCAGCTTAGGTGGTAGACAGGGAGGGTCCTACGAGCAGTTCTTC.

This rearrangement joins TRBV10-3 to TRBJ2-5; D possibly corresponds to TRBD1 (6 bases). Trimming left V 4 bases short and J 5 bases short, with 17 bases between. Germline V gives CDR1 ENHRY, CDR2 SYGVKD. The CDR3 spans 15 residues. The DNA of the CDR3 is TGTGCCATCAGTGGGTCTGGGACACGTACTGAGACCCAGTACTTC. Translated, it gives CAISGSGTRTETQYF.

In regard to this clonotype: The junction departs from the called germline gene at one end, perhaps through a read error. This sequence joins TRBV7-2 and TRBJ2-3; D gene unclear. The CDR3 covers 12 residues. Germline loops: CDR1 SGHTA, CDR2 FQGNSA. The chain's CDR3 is CANSVLGFRWYF. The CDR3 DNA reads TGTGCCAACAGCGTCCTCGGGTTCAGGTGGTATTTT.

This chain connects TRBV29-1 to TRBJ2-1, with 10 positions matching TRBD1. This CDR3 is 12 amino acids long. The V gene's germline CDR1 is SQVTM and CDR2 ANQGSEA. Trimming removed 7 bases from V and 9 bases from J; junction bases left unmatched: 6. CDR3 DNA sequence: TGCAGCGAGAGACAGGGGGCAGGTGAGCAGTTCTTC. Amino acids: CSERQGAGEQFF.

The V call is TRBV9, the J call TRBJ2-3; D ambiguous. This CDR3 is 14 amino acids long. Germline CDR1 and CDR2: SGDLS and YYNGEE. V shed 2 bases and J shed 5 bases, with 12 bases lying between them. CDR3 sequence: CASSVIDREDTQYF. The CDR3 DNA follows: TGTGCCAGCAGCGTGATCGATCGTGAAGATACGCAGTATTTT.

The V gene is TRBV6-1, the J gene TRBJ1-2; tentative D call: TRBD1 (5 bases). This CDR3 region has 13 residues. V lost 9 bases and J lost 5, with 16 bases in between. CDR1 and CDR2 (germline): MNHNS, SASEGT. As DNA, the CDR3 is TGTGCCAGTGGAACCGGGACGGCGTATGGCTACACCTTC. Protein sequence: CASGTGTAYGYTF.

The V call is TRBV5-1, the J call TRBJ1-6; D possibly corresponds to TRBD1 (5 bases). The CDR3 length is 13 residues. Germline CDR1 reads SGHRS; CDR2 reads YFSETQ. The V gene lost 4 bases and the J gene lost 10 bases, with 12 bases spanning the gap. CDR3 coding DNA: TGCGCCAGCAGCCCTGGGACTACCTCACCCCTCCACTTT. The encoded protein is CASSPGTTSPLHF. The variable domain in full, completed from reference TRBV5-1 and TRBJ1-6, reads KAGVTQTPRYLIKTRGQQVTLSCSPISGHRSVSWYQQTPGQGLQFLFEYFSETQRNKGNFPGRFSGRQFSNSRSEMNVSTLELGDSALYLCASSPGTTSPLHFGNGTRLTVT.